These T cell receptor beta chains were read from a single sample in a study of T-cell memory formation after mild COVID-19. TCRdb itself ran the 5' RACE reads through MiXCR, one entry per CDR3 protein. The sample lists about 250,000 distinct CDR3 sequences, over 15% occurring once. Sequences were obtained from PBMCs or a T cell subset sorted from them (not recorded which). The receptors come from an adult woman who had mild COVID-19 (a few samples of this study predate the infection). Cell type and time point are not known. CDR3s include the opening cysteine and the closing phenylalanine or tryptophan. The order of the fields is V gene, J gene, CDR3 protein.

V gene: TRBV5-1
J gene: TRBJ1-1
CDR3 protein: CASSANFWGRTTEAFF

V gene: TRBV6-2/TRBV6-3
J gene: TRBJ2-1
CDR3 protein: CASSYGNNEQFF

V gene: TRBV12-3/TRBV12-4
J gene: TRBJ1-3
CDR3 protein: CASSRQGISGNTIYF

V gene: TRBV20-1
J gene: TRBJ1-1
CDR3 protein: CSAPDTPEAFF

V gene: TRBV14
J gene: TRBJ1-1
CDR3 protein: CASSQELNTEAFF

V gene: TRBV12-3/TRBV12-4
J gene: TRBJ1-6
CDR3 protein: CASCQGPSPLHF

V gene: TRBV19
J gene: TRBJ2-2
CDR3 protein: CATRGTGVAGELFF

V gene: TRBV25-1
J gene: TRBJ1-5
CDR3 protein: CASAGTGPNQPQHF

V gene: TRBV3-1
J gene: TRBJ2-1
CDR3 protein: CASSQESVAGGAKNEQFF

V gene: TRBV6-1
J gene: TRBJ2-1
CDR3 protein: CASTRDRGNNEQFF

V gene: TRBV6-1
J gene: TRBJ1-4
CDR3 protein: CASSSHRNEKLFF

V gene: TRBV12-3/TRBV12-4
J gene: TRBJ1-1
CDR3 protein: CASSPRSRGGAFF

V gene: TRBV10-3
J gene: TRBJ1-1
CDR3 protein: CATSGGEVTEAFF

V gene: TRBV7-2
J gene: TRBJ2-3
CDR3 protein: CASSFMGARPTDTQYF

V gene: TRBV6-1
J gene: TRBJ2-1
CDR3 protein: CANQLTGASEQFF

V gene: TRBV7-2
J gene: TRBJ2-7
CDR3 protein: CASSLAVLAGPPYEQYF

V gene: TRBV6-5
J gene: TRBJ2-1
CDR3 protein: CASSSPGTSGSRNEQFF

V gene: TRBV5-1
J gene: TRBJ1-5
CDR3 protein: CASSWGTENQPQHF

V gene: TRBV7-9
J gene: TRBJ1-5
CDR3 protein: CASSLAGGPQHF

V gene: TRBV9
J gene: TRBJ1-2
CDR3 protein: CASSARQPSGYTF

V gene: TRBV12-3/TRBV12-4
J gene: TRBJ1-2
CDR3 protein: CASSPGTRRIYGYTF

V gene: TRBV6-2/TRBV6-3
J gene: TRBJ2-1
CDR3 protein: CASRRDYRNEQFF

V gene: TRBV2
J gene: TRBJ1-2
CDR3 protein: CASSAGAVDYGYTF

V gene: TRBV9
J gene: TRBJ1-1
CDR3 protein: CASSGIGVGGTEAFF

V gene: TRBV9
J gene: TRBJ1-1
CDR3 protein: CASSPRQDPNTEAFF

V gene: TRBV15
J gene: TRBJ1-2
CDR3 protein: CATSRGTNYGYTF

V gene: TRBV2
J gene: TRBJ2-7
CDR3 protein: CASRQGGTYEQYF

V gene: TRBV11-2
J gene: TRBJ2-1
CDR3 protein: CASSLGGLGEQFF

V gene: TRBV10-2
J gene: TRBJ2-3
CDR3 protein: CASQAVGAWTDTQYF

V gene: TRBV5-1
J gene: TRBJ1-4
CDR3 protein: CASSLVQLTGEDEKLFF

V gene: TRBV19
J gene: TRBJ2-2
CDR3 protein: CATPKETGLTGELFF

V gene: TRBV18
J gene: TRBJ2-7
CDR3 protein: CASSPSDTREQYF